The rows below give T cell receptor beta chains drawn from one sample of a study of vaccination effects on CD4 cells after COVID-19. No antigen has been identified for these receptors. Libraries were prepared by immunoSEQ multiplex PCR; TCRdb keeps only in-frame clonotypes and omits some of them. The repertoire consists of approximately 44,000 clones, with more than 65% occurring once and the leading ten covering about 3%. The sequenced sample was CD4+ T cells from PBMCs cultured with HCoV-NL63 spike peptides, obtained before COVID-19 vaccination. Receptor source: a human donor who received a COVID-19 vaccine. Each CDR3 is given with its conserved first and last residue. D genes are given only for firm matches. Clone size, where shown, is once, few, many, or a class for clones that have expanded.

j_call clone_size cdr3_length v_call d_call cdr3_nt cdr3_aa
TRBJ1-2 . 14 TRBV7-2 . TGTGCCAGCAGCTTAGTGTCGGCCCGCTATGGCTACACCTTC CASSLVSARYGYTF
TRBJ2-2 . 14 TRBV7-9 . TGTGCCAGCAGCTTCCACTCTCCGTCCGGGGAGCTGTTTTTT CASSFHSPSGELFF
TRBJ2-1 . 16 TRBV2 TRBD2 TGTGCCAGCAGGGGATTCTTAGCGGGGGGTTACAATGAGCAGTTCTTC CASRGFLAGGYNEQFF
TRBJ2-5 . 15 TRBV5-1 . TGCGCCAGCAGCTTATATATGGGAGACCAAGAGACCCAGTACTTC CASSLYMGDQETQYF
TRBJ1-2 . 13 TRBV7-3 . TGTGCCAGCAGCGGCAGGGGCAACTATGGCTACACCTTC CASSGRGNYGYTF
TRBJ2-1 . 15 TRBV5-1 TRBD1 TGCGCCAGCAGCCGCGTGACAGGGTACTACAATGAGCAGTTCTTC CASSRVTGYYNEQFF
TRBJ2-1 . 14 TRBV7-9 . TGTGCCAGCTTCCCATCGGGGGATCACAATGAGCAGTTCTTC CASFPSGDHNEQFF
TRBJ2-4 . 16 TRBV18 . TGTGCCAGCTCAGGAGGGACAGAGGGGGCCAAAAACATTCAGTACTTC CASSGGTEGAKNIQYF
TRBJ1-1 . 13 TRBV28 TRBD1 TGTGCCAGCAGTCTTGGGACAGCCACTGAAGCTTTCTTT CASSLGTATEAFF
TRBJ2-5 . 18 TRBV21-1 . TGTGCCAGCAGCAAAGAAGGCTACGAGGGTTGGGGCCAAGAGACCCAGTACTTC CASSKEGYEGWGQETQYF
TRBJ1-5 . 14 TRBV30 . TGTGCCTGGAGTACAGGGACTAGCAATCAGCCCCAGCATTTT CAWSTGTSNQPQHF
TRBJ1-3 . 15 TRBV7-2 . TGTGCCAGCAGCTTAGCTTGGAGCTCTGGAAACACCATATATTTT CASSLAWSSGNTIYF
TRBJ2-2 once 14 TRBV19 TRBD2 TGTGCCAGCGGGGAGCGGGGGTCCACCGGGGAGCTGTTTTTT CASGERGSTGELFF
TRBJ2-3 once 14 TRBV5-8 . TGTGCCAGCAGCTTGTCGGTCAGCACAGATACGCAGTATTTT CASSLSVSTDTQYF
TRBJ1-5 few 12 TRBV2 . TGTGCCAGCAGTGTTTATAATCAGCCCCAGCATTTT CASSVYNQPQHF
TRBJ2-5 . 14 TRBV9 . TGTGCCAGCAGCCCCCGGCGGGGCCAAGAGACCCAGTACTTC CASSPRRGQETQYF
TRBJ2-5 . 14 TRBV6-5 TRBD1 TGTGCCAGCAGTTACAGGGACAGTCAAGAGACCCAGTACTTC CASSYRDSQETQYF
TRBJ1-2 . 11 TRBV19 . TGTGCCAGTAGTTCCAGGGTCGGCTACACCTTC CASSSRVGYTF
TRBJ1-2 . 17 TRBV30 . TGTGCCTGGAGTCCCCCCCGGGAGGGAGGTCGGTACTATGGCTACACCTTC CAWSPPREGGRYYGYTF
TRBJ1-1 . 14 TRBV18 TRBD1 TGTGCCAGCTCTCCCCTACAGGGGCTCACTGAAGCTTTCTTT CASSPLQGLTEAFF
TRBJ2-2 . 14 TRBV5-5 . TGTGCCAGCAGCTTGGCCATCTACACCGGGGAGCTGTTTTTT CASSLAIYTGELFF
TRBJ1-2 . 19 TRBV18 TRBD1 TGTGCCAGCTCACCGCGACTCCCGGACAGGGAACAGAAACTCTATGGCTACACCTTC CASSPRLPDREQKLYGYTF
TRBJ1-5 . 13 TRBV12-3/TRBV12-4 . TGTGCCAGCAGCGGACAGTCCAATCAGCCCCAGCATTTT CASSGQSNQPQHF
TRBJ2-4 . 12 TRBV10-3 TRBD1 TGTGCCACCGGACAGGGGCAGGGCATTCAGTACTTC CATGQGQGIQYF
TRBJ2-5 . 15 TRBV5-4 . TGTGCCAGCAGCTCAATCAGGGATGAGGGGGAGACCCAGTACTTC CASSSIRDEGETQYF
TRBJ2-2 . 14 TRBV7-2 . TGTGCCAGCAGCCCCACTCCGGGGGCCGGGGAGCTGTTTTTT CASSPTPGAGELFF
TRBJ1-2 few 15 TRBV6-2/TRBV6-3 . TGTGCCAGCAGTTGGCTCGGGGGGCGACACTATGGCTACACCTTC CASSWLGGRHYGYTF
TRBJ2-5 . 13 TRBV21-1 . TGTGCCAGCAGCAAAGTACCCGGAGAGACCCAGTACTTC CASSKVPGETQYF
TRBJ1-5 medium-sized 15 TRBV5-8 . TGTGCCAGCAGCCTCGGACAGAAAATCAATCAGCCCCAGCATTTT CASSLGQKINQPQHF
TRBJ2-2 . 17 TRBV7-3 . TGTGCCAGCAGCCCTACGGCTCGGGGGGCAATCACCGGGGAGCTGTTTTTT CASSPTARGAITGELFF
TRBJ1-6 . 20 TRBV4-1 TRBD1 TGCGCCAGCAGCCCCAGGACAGGGGGCGCAAGCAGGGTGCAGAATTCACCCCTCCACTTT CASSPRTGGASRVQNSPLHF
TRBJ1-6 . 17 TRBV5-1 . TGCGCCAGCAGGGAAAGCTACAGGTCAATTTATAATTCACCCCTCCACTTT CASRESYRSIYNSPLHF
TRBJ1-5 . 15 TRBV7-8 . TGTGCCAGCAGCTTAGCGCGGCAGGGGCTAGTGCCCCAGCATTTT CASSLARQGLVPQHF
TRBJ2-4 . 14 TRBV5-1 . TGCGCCAGCAGCGGACAGCCAGCCAAAAACATTCAGTACTTC CASSGQPAKNIQYF
TRBJ1-1 . 13 TRBV7-8 . TGTGCCAGCAGCTTGACTGTGAACACTGAAGCTTTCTTT CASSLTVNTEAFF
TRBJ2-3 . 13 TRBV12-3/TRBV12-4 TRBD1 TGTGCCAGCAGTTTAAAGGGGGCGGATACGCAGTATTTT CASSLKGADTQYF
TRBJ2-2 . 11 TRBV7-2 . TGTGCCAGCAGCTTGCGAGGGGAGCTGTTTTTT CASSLRGELFF
TRBJ1-2 few 16 TRBV7-9 TRBD1 TGTGCCAGCTCCAGCGCCGGCCACAGGGGCGACTATGGCTACACCTTC CASSSAGHRGDYGYTF
TRBJ1-6 . 13 TRBV5-1 . TGCGCCAGCAGCGGGGGTGGGGATTCACCCCTCCACTTT CASSGGGDSPLHF
TRBJ1-1 . 15 TRBV5-1 . TGCGCCAGCAGCCAGCTTGGGGGCCCGAACACTGAAGCTTTCTTT CASSQLGGPNTEAFF
TRBJ2-1 once 14 TRBV6-1 . TGTGCCAGCAGAAACAGGGACTCCTACAATGAGCAGTTCTTC CASRNRDSYNEQFF
TRBJ2-3 . 14 TRBV5-1 TRBD1 TGCGCCAGCAGCTTGGGGGGACAGGGAAATACGCAGTATTTT CASSLGGQGNTQYF
TRBJ2-2 . 14 TRBV3-1/TRBV3-2 . TGTGCCAGCAGCCAAGGTGCCGGGACCGGGGAGCTGTTTTTT CASSQGAGTGELFF
TRBJ2-2 . 13 TRBV12-5 TRBD1 TGTGCTAGTGTCCGACAGGGGACCGGGGAGCTGTTTTTT CASVRQGTGELFF
TRBJ2-2 . 15 TRBV7-2 . TGTGCCAGCAGCTTAGCAGGAATAAACACCGGGGAGCTGTTTTTT CASSLAGINTGELFF
TRBJ2-2 . 16 TRBV27 TRBD1 TGTGCCAGCAGTACTACCGACAGGGGTTGGACCGGGGAGCTGTTTTTT CASSTTDRGWTGELFF
TRBJ2-2 few 14 TRBV27 TRBD1 TGTGCCAGCAGTTTGGGACAGGGGGCCGGGGAGCTGTTTTTT CASSLGQGAGELFF
TRBJ2-5 . 13 TRBV2 . TGTGCCAGCGTCCGGGACCTCCAAGAGACCCAGTACTTC CASVRDLQETQYF
TRBJ2-5 . 13 TRBV7-9 . TGTGCCAGCAGCTTACGCGGCCAAGAGACCCAGTACTTC CASSLRGQETQYF
TRBJ2-1 . 15 TRBV28 . TGTGCCAGCAGTACCACAGGGTACTCCTACAATGAGCAGTTCTTC CASSTTGYSYNEQFF
TRBJ2-2 few 13 TRBV6-4 . TGTGCCAGCAGGGCCGGGGAGCTCGGGGAGCTGTTTTTT CASRAGELGELFF
TRBJ2-5 . 13 TRBV11-2 TRBD1 TGTGCCAGCAGCTCAGGACAGGATCGGCCCCAGTACTTC CASSSGQDRPQYF